The TCR beta chain under discussion was sequenced for a study of cytotoxic CD8 clonotypes in ibrutinib-treated CLL. Overall study: The cohort had some 10 relapsed/refractory and over 14 treatment-naive patients, some 17 IGHV unmutated. Notes on the study in general: At ibrutinib response, clonality increased, and at progression it declined back toward baseline.

Library input was about 2.2 micrograms of DNA from cryopreserved PBMCs. Germline-derived CDR1 and CDR2 are GTSNPN and SVGIG (reference sequence). Trimming removed 2 bases from V and 9 bases from J, with 10 bases in between. The CDR3 is 12 residues long. Deep sequencing aimed at 1 in 200,000 to 1 in 1 million T cells' resolution. Here immunoSEQ multiplex PCR was the method, and the copy in TCRdb shows in-frame clones only, minus some. This sample has around 310,000 clones, with around four fifths found just once. Comment on this clone: Its antigen is currently unknown.

The chain combines TRBV30 with TRBJ2-2; D is ambiguous. This specimen was PBMCs, taken before ibrutinib treatment. The clonotype comes from a human donor with chronic lymphocytic leukemia. CDR3 DNA: TGTGCCTGGAGTCTTTTTGCCCGGGAGCTGTTTTTT. Translation gives CAWSLFARELFF. Complete variable domain (other parts from reference TRBV30 and TRBJ2-2): SQTIHQWPATLVQPVGSPLSLECTVEGTSNPNLYWYRQAAGRGLQLLFYSVGIGQISSEVPQNLSASRPQDRQFILSSKKLLLSDSGFYLCAWSLFARELFFGEGSRLTVL.